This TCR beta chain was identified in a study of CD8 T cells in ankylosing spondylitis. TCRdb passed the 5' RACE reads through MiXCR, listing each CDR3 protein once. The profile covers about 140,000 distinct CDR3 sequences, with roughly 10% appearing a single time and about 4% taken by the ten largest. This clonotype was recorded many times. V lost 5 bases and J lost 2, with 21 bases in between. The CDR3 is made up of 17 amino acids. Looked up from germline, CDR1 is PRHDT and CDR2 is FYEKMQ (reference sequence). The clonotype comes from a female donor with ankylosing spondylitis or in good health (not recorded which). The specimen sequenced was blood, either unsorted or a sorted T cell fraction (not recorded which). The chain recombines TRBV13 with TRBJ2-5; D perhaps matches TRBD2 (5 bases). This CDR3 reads CASSRTGGFEEQETQYF. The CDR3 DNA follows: TGTGCCAGCAGCCGGACTGGAGGCTTCGAAGAACAAGAGACCCAGTACTTC.